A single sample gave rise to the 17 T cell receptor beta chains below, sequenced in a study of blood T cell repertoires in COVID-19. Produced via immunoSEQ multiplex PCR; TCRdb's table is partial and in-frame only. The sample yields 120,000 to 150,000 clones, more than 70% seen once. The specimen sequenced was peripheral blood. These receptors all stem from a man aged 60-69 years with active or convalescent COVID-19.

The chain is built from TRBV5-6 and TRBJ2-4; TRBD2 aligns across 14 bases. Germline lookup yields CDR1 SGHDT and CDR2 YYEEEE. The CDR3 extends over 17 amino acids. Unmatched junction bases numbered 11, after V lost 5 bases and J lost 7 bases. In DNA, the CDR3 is TGTGCCAGCAGATCGGGACTAGCGGGAGAACGGTTCAACATTCAGTACTTC. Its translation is CASRSGLAGERFNIQYF. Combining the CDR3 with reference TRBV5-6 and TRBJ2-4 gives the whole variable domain DAGVTQSPTHLIKTRGQQVTLRCSPKSGHDTVSWYQQALGQGPQFIFQYYEEEERQRGNFPDRFSGHQFPNYSSELNVNALLLGDSALYLCASRSGLAGERFNIQYFGAGTRLSVL.

Here the CDR3 DNA reads TGTGCCAGCAGCCCCCGTGGGGGACAGACTAGCAATCAGCCCCAGCATTTT. Amino acid sequence: CASSPRGGQTSNQPQHF. This sequence joins TRBV7-2 and TRBJ1-5; 7 nucleotides align to TRBD1. The CDR3 spans 17 residues. Germline trimming cut 5 bases from V and 0 bases from J; bases unmatched to any gene: 10. The germline V gene has CDR1 SGHTA and CDR2 FQGNSA.

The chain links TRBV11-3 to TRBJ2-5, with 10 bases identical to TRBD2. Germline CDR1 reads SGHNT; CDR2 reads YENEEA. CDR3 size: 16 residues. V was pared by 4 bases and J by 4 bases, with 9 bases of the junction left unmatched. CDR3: CASSSRTSGGGETQYF. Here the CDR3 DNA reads TGTGCCAGCAGCTCCCGGACTAGCGGAGGGGGAGAGACCCAGTACTTC.

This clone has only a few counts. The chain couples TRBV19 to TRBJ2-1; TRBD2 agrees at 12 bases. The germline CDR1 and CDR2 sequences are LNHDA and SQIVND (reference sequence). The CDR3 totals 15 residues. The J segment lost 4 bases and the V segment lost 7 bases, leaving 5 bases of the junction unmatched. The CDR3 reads CASIGGLAGYNEQFF. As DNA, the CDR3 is TGTGCCAGTATAGGAGGACTAGCGGGATACAATGAGCAGTTCTTC.

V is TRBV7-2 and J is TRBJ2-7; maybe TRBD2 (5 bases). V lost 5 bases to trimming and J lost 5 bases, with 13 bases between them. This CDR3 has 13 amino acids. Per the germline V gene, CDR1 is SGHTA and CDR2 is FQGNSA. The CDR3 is CASSNGKKHEQYF. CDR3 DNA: TGTGCCAGCAGCAACGGGAAAAAGCACGAGCAGTACTTC.

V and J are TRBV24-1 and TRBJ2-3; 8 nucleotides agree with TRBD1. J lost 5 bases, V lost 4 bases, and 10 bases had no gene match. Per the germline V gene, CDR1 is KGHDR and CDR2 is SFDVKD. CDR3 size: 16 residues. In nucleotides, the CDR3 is TGTGCCACCAGTGACATGGACAGGGAGGATCGAGATACGCAGTATTTT. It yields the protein CATSDMDREDRDTQYF.

The CDR3 protein is CATSDSRGSFGTEAFF. The CDR3 DNA follows: TGTGCCACCAGTGATAGCAGGGGGAGTTTTGGCACTGAAGCTTTCTTT. The chain is built from TRBV24-1 and TRBJ1-1; 7 bases map to TRBD1. This CDR3 is 16 amino acids long. CDR1 KGHDR and CDR2 SFDVKD come from the germline V gene. V lost 3 bases and J lost 4; bases outside the gene matches: 10.

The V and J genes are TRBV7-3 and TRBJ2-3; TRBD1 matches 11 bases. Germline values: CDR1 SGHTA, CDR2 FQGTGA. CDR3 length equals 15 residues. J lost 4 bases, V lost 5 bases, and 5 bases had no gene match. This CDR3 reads CASSPGTGGPDTQYF. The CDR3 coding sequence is TGTGCCAGCAGCCCAGGGACAGGGGGACCAGATACGCAGTATTTT. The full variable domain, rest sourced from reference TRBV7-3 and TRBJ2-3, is GAGVSQTPSNKVTEKGKYVELRCDPISGHTALYWYRQSLGQGPEFLIYFQGTGAADDSGLPNDRFFAVRPEGSVSTLKIQRTERGDSAVYLCASSPGTGGPDTQYFGPGTRLTVL.

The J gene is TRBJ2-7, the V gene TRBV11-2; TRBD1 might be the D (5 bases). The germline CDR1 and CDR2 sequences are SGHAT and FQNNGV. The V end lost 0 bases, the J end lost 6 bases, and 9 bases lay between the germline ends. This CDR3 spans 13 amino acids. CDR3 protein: CASSLDPRVEQYF. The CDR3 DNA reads TGTGCCAGCAGCTTAGATCCCAGGGTCGAGCAGTACTTC.

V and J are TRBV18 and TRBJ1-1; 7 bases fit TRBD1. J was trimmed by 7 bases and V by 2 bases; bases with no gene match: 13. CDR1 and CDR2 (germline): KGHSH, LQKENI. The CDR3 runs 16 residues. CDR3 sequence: CASSPVPRQGMIEAFF. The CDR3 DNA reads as TGTGCCAGCTCACCAGTCCCGAGACAGGGAATGATTGAAGCTTTCTTT.

The DNA of the CDR3 is TGTGCCAGCAGCTTACCGGTTCTCGACGAGCAGTACTTC. It yields the protein CASSLPVLDEQYF. The rearrangement uses TRBV7-2 and TRBJ2-7; D is unresolved. Per the germline V gene, CDR1 is SGHTA and CDR2 is FQGNSA. Trimming cost V 2 bases and J 5 bases, with 10 bases left between them. The CDR3 runs to 13 residues.

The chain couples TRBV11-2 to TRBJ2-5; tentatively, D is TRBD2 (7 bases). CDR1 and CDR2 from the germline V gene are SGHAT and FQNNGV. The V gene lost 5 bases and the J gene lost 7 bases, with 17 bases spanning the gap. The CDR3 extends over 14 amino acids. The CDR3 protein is CASSRGGGPRTQYF. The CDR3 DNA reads TGTGCCAGCAGCCGAGGGGGGGGACCTAGGACCCAGTACTTC.

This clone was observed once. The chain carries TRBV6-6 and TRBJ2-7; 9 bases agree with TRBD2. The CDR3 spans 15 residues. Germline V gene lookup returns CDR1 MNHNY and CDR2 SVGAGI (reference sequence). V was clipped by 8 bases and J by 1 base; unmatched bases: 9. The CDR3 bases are TGTGCCAGCCTGGCCCGGCGGGAGGGTTCCTACGAGCAGTACTTC. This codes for CASLARREGSYEQYF.

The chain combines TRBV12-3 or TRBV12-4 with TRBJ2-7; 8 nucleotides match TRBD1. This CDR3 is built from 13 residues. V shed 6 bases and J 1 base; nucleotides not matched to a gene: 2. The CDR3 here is CASSRTGSYEQYF. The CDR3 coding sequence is TGTGCCAGCAGCCGGACAGGGTCCTACGAGCAGTACTTC.

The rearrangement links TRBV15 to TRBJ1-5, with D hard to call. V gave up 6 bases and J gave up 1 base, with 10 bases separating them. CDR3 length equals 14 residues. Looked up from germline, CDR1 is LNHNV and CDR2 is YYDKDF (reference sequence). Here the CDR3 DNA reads TGTGCCACCAGGGACCCGGGGAGCAATCAGCCCCAGCATTTT. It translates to CATRDPGSNQPQHF. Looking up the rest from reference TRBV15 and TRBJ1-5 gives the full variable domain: DAMVIQNPRYQVTQFGKPVTLSCSQTLNHNVMYWYQQKSSQAPKLLFHYYDKDFNNEADTPDNFQSRRPNTSFCFLDIRSPGLGDTAMYLCATRDPGSNQPQHFGDGTRLSIL.

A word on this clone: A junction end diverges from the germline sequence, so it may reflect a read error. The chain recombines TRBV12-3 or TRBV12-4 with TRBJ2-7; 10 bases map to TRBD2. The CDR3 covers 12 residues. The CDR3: CASSRTSGEEYF. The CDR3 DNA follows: TGTGCCAGCAGCCGGACTAGCGGCGAGGAGTACTTC.

CDR3 nucleotides: TGCGCCAGCAGCCAAGATGTAGCCCTTCGGCAGTACTTC. This gives the protein CASSQDVALRQYF. The chain links TRBV4-1 to TRBJ2-7; D unclear. This CDR3 has 13 amino acids. CDR1 is MGHRA and CDR2 is YSYEKL in the germline V gene. The ends were cut back, 0 bases at V and 9 bases at J, with 12 bases in the middle.